The rows below give T cell receptor beta chains drawn from one sample of a study of blood T cell repertoires in COVID-19. Here immunoSEQ multiplex PCR was the method, and the copy in TCRdb shows in-frame clones only, minus some. The table shows 110,000 to 150,000 clones, with around three quarters occurring only once. The sample consisted of peripheral blood. These receptors were collected from a man in his 60s with acute or convalescent COVID-19. CDR3s include the opening cysteine and the closing phenylalanine or tryptophan. Fields, in order: V gene, J gene, clone size, CDR3 protein. Some rows mark clone size as missing; the rest say once, few, many or name a class of expanded clone.

v_gene: TRBV2; j_gene: TRBJ1-2; abundance: .; CDR3aa: CASTPGGRGYTF
v_gene: TRBV5-6; j_gene: TRBJ1-2; abundance: .; CDR3aa: CASRETANYGYTF
v_gene: TRBV6-2/TRBV6-3; j_gene: TRBJ2-3; abundance: .; CDR3aa: CASNPGGSTDTQYF
v_gene: TRBV28; j_gene: TRBJ2-3; abundance: .; CDR3aa: CASSLSGASTDTQYF
v_gene: TRBV28; j_gene: TRBJ1-5; abundance: .; CDR3aa: CASSFVHSNQPQHF
v_gene: TRBV19; j_gene: TRBJ1-4; abundance: .; CDR3aa: CASSMGDRTNRLFF
v_gene: TRBV18; j_gene: TRBJ2-1; abundance: .; CDR3aa: CASSPQASSYNEQFF
v_gene: TRBV3-1/TRBV3-2; j_gene: TRBJ1-1; abundance: .; CDR3aa: CASSQVQGNTEAFF
v_gene: TRBV6-5; j_gene: TRBJ2-1; abundance: .; CDR3aa: CASSTLGYEQFF
v_gene: TRBV6-5; j_gene: TRBJ1-2; abundance: .; CDR3aa: CASRGFEGARYGYTF
v_gene: TRBV30; j_gene: TRBJ2-7; abundance: .; CDR3aa: CAFEGANSYEQYF
v_gene: TRBV7-6; j_gene: TRBJ2-3; abundance: .; CDR3aa: CASSAGLAWADTQYF
v_gene: TRBV7-9; j_gene: TRBJ2-3; abundance: .; CDR3aa: CASSLAGTSGRESTQYF
v_gene: TRBV11-1; j_gene: TRBJ2-5; abundance: .; CDR3aa: CASSQNTGQETQYF
v_gene: TRBV28; j_gene: TRBJ1-2; abundance: .; CDR3aa: CASTDGQGAGYGYTF
v_gene: TRBV6-5; j_gene: TRBJ1-1; abundance: .; CDR3aa: CASSYTYRDSEAFF
v_gene: TRBV30; j_gene: TRBJ1-1; abundance: few; CDR3aa: CAWSVGGTGADTEAFF
v_gene: TRBV7-9; j_gene: TRBJ1-2; abundance: few; CDR3aa: CASSPRDKDANYGYTF
v_gene: TRBV24-1; j_gene: TRBJ1-4; abundance: .; CDR3aa: CATTGPLDEKLFF
v_gene: TRBV5-1; j_gene: TRBJ2-1; abundance: few; CDR3aa: CASSERTARSYNEQFF
v_gene: TRBV27; j_gene: TRBJ2-7; abundance: .; CDR3aa: CASSLRRTGGSYEQYF
v_gene: TRBV10-3; j_gene: TRBJ2-5; abundance: .; CDR3aa: CAIGREVGETQYF
v_gene: TRBV13; j_gene: TRBJ2-1; abundance: .; CDR3aa: CASSLGLGSGIYNEQFF
v_gene: TRBV5-1; j_gene: TRBJ2-2; abundance: .; CDR3aa: CASSFDTSNTGELFF
v_gene: TRBV10-2; j_gene: TRBJ2-7; abundance: once; CDR3aa: CASSETGAYEQYF
v_gene: TRBV7-9; j_gene: TRBJ2-1; abundance: .; CDR3aa: CATDVLAGGIYNEQFF
v_gene: TRBV4-1; j_gene: TRBJ2-5; abundance: .; CDR3aa: CASSQPQQETQYF
v_gene: TRBV6-4; j_gene: TRBJ1-3; abundance: .; CDR3aa: CASTDSGGESNTIYF
v_gene: TRBV28; j_gene: TRBJ2-7; abundance: .; CDR3aa: CASSQTSSGLKEQYF
v_gene: TRBV15; j_gene: TRBJ2-1; abundance: .; CDR3aa: CATSKKRTGSSYNEQFF
v_gene: TRBV28; j_gene: TRBJ2-3; abundance: .; CDR3aa: CASSYDQDRGLDTQYF
v_gene: TRBV6-5; j_gene: TRBJ1-1; abundance: .; CDR3aa: CASSRDSGRTEAFF
v_gene: TRBV6-5; j_gene: TRBJ2-2; abundance: .; CDR3aa: CASTKGTGWTGELFF
v_gene: TRBV19; j_gene: TRBJ1-3; abundance: many; CDR3aa: CASRSSGNTIYF
v_gene: TRBV5-1; j_gene: TRBJ2-2; abundance: .; CDR3aa: CASSLAEGEELFF
v_gene: TRBV19; j_gene: TRBJ2-7; abundance: .; CDR3aa: CASRKGTSGAYEQYF
v_gene: TRBV4-1; j_gene: TRBJ1-1; abundance: .; CDR3aa: CASSSQRGRGNTEAFF
v_gene: TRBV28; j_gene: TRBJ1-5; abundance: .; CDR3aa: CASSSGQGNQPQHF
v_gene: TRBV10-1; j_gene: TRBJ2-1; abundance: .; CDR3aa: CASSGTSGIVEQFF